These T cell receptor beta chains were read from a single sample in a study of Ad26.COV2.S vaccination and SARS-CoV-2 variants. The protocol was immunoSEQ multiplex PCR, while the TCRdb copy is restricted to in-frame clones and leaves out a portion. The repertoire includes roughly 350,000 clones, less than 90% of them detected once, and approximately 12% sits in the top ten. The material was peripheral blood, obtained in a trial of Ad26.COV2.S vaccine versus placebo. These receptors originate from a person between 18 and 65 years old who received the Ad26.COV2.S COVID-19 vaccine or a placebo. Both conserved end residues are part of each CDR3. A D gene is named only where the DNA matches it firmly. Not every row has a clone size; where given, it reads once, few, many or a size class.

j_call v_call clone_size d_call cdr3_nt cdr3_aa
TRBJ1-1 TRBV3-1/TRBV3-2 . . TGTGCCAGTAGTCGGACAGCGAACACTGAAGCTTTCTTT CASSRTANTEAFF
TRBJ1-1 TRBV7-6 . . TGTGCCAGCAGCCTACTAACAGGGAAGAACACTGAAGCTTTCTTT CASSLLTGKNTEAFF
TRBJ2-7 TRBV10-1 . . TGCGCCACCCGAACAGGGCATCCTTACTGGTACGAGCAGTACTTC CATRTGHPYWYEQYF
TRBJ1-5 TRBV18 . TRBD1 TGTGCCAGCTCACCACCGACAGGGGGAAATCAGCCCCAGCATTTT CASSPPTGGNQPQHF
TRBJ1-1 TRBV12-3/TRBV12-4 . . TGTGCCAGCAGTTATAGGGCGAACACTGAAGCTTTCTTT CASSYRANTEAFF
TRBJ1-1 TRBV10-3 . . TGTGCCATCAGGTCGACGGACTTGAACACTGAAGCTTTCTTT CAIRSTDLNTEAFF
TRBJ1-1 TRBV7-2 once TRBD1 TGTGCCAGCAGCACCACCGGGACAGGGGTTGGTCCTGAAGCTTTCTTT CASSTTGTGVGPEAFF
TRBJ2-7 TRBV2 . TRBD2 TGTGCCAGCAGTGAAGGGACTAGCGGGGCGAAGTACTTC CASSEGTSGAKYF
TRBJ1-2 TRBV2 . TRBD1 TGTGCCAGCGGGACAGGGGCGATAGATGGCTACACCTTC CASGTGAIDGYTF
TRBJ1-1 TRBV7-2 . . TGTGCCAGCAGCTTCACAGATATGAACACTGAAGCTTTCTTT CASSFTDMNTEAFF
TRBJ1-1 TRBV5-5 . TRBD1 TGTGCCAGCAGCTCTTACAGGGGAAAGGACACTGAAGCTTTCTTT CASSSYRGKDTEAFF
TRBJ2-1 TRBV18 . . TGTGCCAGCTCACCACAAGGGACCGATGAGCAGTTCTTC CASSPQGTDEQFF
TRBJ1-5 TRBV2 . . TGTGCCAGCAGTGATTGGGGAGGAGATCAGCCCCAGCATTTT CASSDWGGDQPQHF
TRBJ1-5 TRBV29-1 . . TGCAGCACCAGCAGAGGGAAGGGGCAGCCCCAGCATTTT CSTSRGKGQPQHF
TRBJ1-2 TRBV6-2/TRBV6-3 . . TGTGCCAGCAGTTACGACAGCTTGAGCTATGGCTACACCTTC CASSYDSLSYGYTF
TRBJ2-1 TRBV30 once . TGTGCCTGGGCTAGGGGCAATGAGCAGTTCTTC CAWARGNEQFF
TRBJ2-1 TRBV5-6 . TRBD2 TGTGCCAGCAGCTTGGTCGAGACTAGCGGGTGGAATGAGCAGTTCTTC CASSLVETSGWNEQFF
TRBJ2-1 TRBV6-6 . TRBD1 TGTGCCAGCGCCGGGACAGAGTTCTACAATGAGCAGTTCTTC CASAGTEFYNEQFF
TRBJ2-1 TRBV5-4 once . TGTGCCAGCAGCTTATCTGGGGGTTACAATGAGCAGTTCTTC CASSLSGGYNEQFF
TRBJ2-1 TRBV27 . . TGTGCCAGCAGTCTCGGACAGTCCGCTTACAATGAGCAGTTCTTC CASSLGQSAYNEQFF
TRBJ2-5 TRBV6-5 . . TGTGCCAGCGGGGGACCCCTTCGAGAGACCCAGTACTTC CASGGPLRETQYF
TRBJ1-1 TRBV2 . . TGTGCCAGCAGTGAATTACAGGGCGGGCCCAGCACTGAAGCTTTCTTT CASSELQGGPSTEAFF
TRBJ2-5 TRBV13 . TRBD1 TGTGCCAGCAGCTTGGCCGCGGCAGGGGGCTTCGTCCAAGAGACCCAGTACTTC CASSLAAAGGFVQETQYF
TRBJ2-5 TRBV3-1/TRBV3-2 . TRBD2 TGTGCCAGCAGTCATCGGACTAGCGGCCAAGAGACCCAGTACTTC CASSHRTSGQETQYF
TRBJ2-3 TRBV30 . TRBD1 TGTGCCTGGAGTCTACCCCGGGACAGGGCCACAGATACGCAGTATTTT CAWSLPRDRATDTQYF
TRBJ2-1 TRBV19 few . TGTGCCAGTAGTATGGACACCTTAACCTACAATGAGCAGTTCTTC CASSMDTLTYNEQFF
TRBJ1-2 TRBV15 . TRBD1 TGTGCCACCAGCCTGTCAGGGGGCCGGGGCTACACCTTC CATSLSGGRGYTF
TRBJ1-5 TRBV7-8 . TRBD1 TGTGCCAGCAGCCTTGGGACAGGGGGCAATCAGCCCCAGCATTTT CASSLGTGGNQPQHF
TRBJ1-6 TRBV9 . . TGTGCCAGCAGCGTAGATAGTACTCCTCTCAACGCACCCCTCCACTTT CASSVDSTPLNAPLHF
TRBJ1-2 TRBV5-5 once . TGTGCCAGCAGCTTCTGGGCGGGGGGGATCGCCTATGGCTACACCTTC CASSFWAGGIAYGYTF
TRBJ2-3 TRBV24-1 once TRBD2 TGTGCCACCAGTGATGGACTAGTAGCGGGAGCAACAGATACGCAGTATTTT CATSDGLVAGATDTQYF
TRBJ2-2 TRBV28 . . TGTGCCAGCAGTTTCGGCAGGGGCGGGTTGATCGGGGAGCTGTTTTTT CASSFGRGGLIGELFF
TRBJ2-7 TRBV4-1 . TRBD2 TGCGCCAGCAGCCTACTAGCGGGGGACGAGCAGTACTTC CASSLLAGDEQYF
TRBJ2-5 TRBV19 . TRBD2 TGTGCCAGTAAAAGGGGAGGGACAGAGACCCAGTACTTC CASKRGGTETQYF
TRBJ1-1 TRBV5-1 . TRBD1 TGCGCCAGCAGCTTCAGGGGGCTGAAGACTGAAGCTTTCTTT CASSFRGLKTEAFF
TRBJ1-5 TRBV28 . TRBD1 TGTGCCAGCAGTTGGGGACAGGGAGAGATTCGCAATCAGCCCCAGCATTTT CASSWGQGEIRNQPQHF
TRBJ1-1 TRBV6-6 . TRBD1 TGTGCCAGCAGTCACAGGGGGGGGGCAGAGAACACTGAAGCTTTCTTT CASSHRGGAENTEAFF
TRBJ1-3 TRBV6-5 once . TGTGCCAGCAGTTACGACGGTAGCTCTGGAAACACCATATATTTT CASSYDGSSGNTIYF
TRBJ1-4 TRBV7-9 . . TGTGCCAGCAGCTTAGACAGGGCAAAACTGTTTTTT CASSLDRAKLFF
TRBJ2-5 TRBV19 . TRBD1 TGTGCCAGTAGTCCCGGGACAGGGGGCGCCTCAGAGACCCAGTACTTC CASSPGTGGASETQYF
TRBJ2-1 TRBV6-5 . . TGTGCCAGCCGAACAGTCCAGACGTACAATGAGCAGTTCTTC CASRTVQTYNEQFF
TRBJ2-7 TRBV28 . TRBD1 TGTGCCAGCATTTTTGGGGACAGGGGCTCCTACGAGCAGTACTTC CASIFGDRGSYEQYF
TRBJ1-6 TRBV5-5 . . TGTGCCAGCAGCAAGGACGTCTACTATAATTCACCCCTCCACTTT CASSKDVYYNSPLHF
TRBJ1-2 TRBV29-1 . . TGCAGCGCCGAGGATTCGTTCTATGGCTACACCTTC CSAEDSFYGYTF
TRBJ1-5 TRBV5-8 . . TGTGCCAGCAGCCGTGGACCGACAGGTCCTCAGCCCCAGCATTTT CASSRGPTGPQPQHF
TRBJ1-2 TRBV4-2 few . TGTGCCAGCAGCCAAGAACCGAAGATTAACTATGGCTACACCTTC CASSQEPKINYGYTF
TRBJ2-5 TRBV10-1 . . TGCGCCAGCAGTGACTCTCGCGCGGGGGAGACCCAGTACTTC CASSDSRAGETQYF
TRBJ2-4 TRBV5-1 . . TGCGCCAGCAGCTTGGGCGGAAACATTCAGTACTTC CASSLGGNIQYF
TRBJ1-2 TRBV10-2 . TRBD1 TGCGCCAGCAGTGAGGACAGGGAGAGGAATGGCTACACCTTC CASSEDRERNGYTF